The next 29 T cell receptor beta chains were all read from a single sample in a study of T cells in Graves' hyperthyroidism and ophthalmopathy. Researchers took RNA transcripts and amplified the TCR beta CDR3 regions from them. Primed by the HTBI set, a first-round RT-PCR was run on the TCR CDR3. TCRdb reanalysed the multiplex PCR reads using MiXCR and keeps one entry per CDR3 protein. This sample has approximately 400,000 distinct CDR3 sequences, with around 14% found just once. The sequencing sample was made of blood. These receptors all come from a woman between 18 and 30 years old with Graves' hyperthyroidism.

In its sample, this clonotype was seen a few times. The rearrangement joins TRBV9 to TRBJ2-7; 10 positions match TRBD2. This CDR3 has 17 amino acids. Germline V gene sequence: CDR1 SGDLS, CDR2 YYNGEE. The V and J ends lost 2 bases and 0 bases, in that order; junction bases with no gene match: 8. The DNA of the CDR3 is TGTGCCAGCAGCGTTAGCGGGGGGCCCTCAAGCTCCTACGAGCAGTACTTC. Translating it yields CASSVSGGPSSSYEQYF.

This clonotype was counted only a few times. J is TRBJ2-5 and V is TRBV19; 7 bases are a match to TRBD1. Germline values: CDR1 LNHDA, CDR2 SQIVND (reference sequence). This CDR3 spans 15 amino acids. With V trimmed by 5 bases and J by 6 bases, 12 bases remained unmatched. The CDR3 DNA follows: TGTGCCAGTAGTGCACGGAGAGGGGGCGAGAAGACCCAGTACTTC. Amino acids: CASSARRGGEKTQYF.

The table lists this clonotype with a few counts. Its ends do not fully match the called genes, so a read error is possible. The CDR3 spells CASSPGGSYERYF. Written as DNA, the CDR3 is TGTGCCAGCAGCCCGGGGGGCTCCTACGAGCGGTACTTC. This sequence joins TRBV9 and TRBJ2-7; D might be TRBD2 (7 bases). The CDR3 extends over 13 amino acids. Germline-derived CDR1 and CDR2 are SGDLS and YYNGEE.

A remark on this clonotype: This may come from a read error, since a much larger clone is one base off. The CDR3 region is CSASAPGQRLMKDGYAF. The DNA of the CDR3 is TGCAGTGCCAGTGCCCCGGGACAACGGTTGATGAAAGATGGCTACGCCTTC. The J gene is TRBJ1-2, the V gene TRBV20-1, with D maybe TRBD1 (6 bases). Germline V CDR1 and CDR2: DFQATT, SNEGSKA (reference sequence). The CDR3 is made up of 17 amino acids.

The sample holds a few counts of this clonotype. The germline gene is not matched at one end of the junction; a read error may be the cause. The gene calls are TRBV12-3 or TRBV12-4 and TRBJ1-5; D call uncertain. The CDR3 consists of 12 residues. The CDR3 coding sequence is TGTGCCGGCAGTGACTTAAGTGGGCCCCAGCATTTT. Amino acid sequence: CAGSDLSGPQHF.

This clonotype has at least ten counts. The chain employs TRBV29-1 and TRBJ2-1; tentatively, D is TRBD1 or TRBD2 (5 bases each). The ends were cut back, 7 bases at V and 0 bases at J, with 28 bases in the middle. Germline-derived CDR1 and CDR2 are SQVTM and ANQGSEA. The CDR3 sequence is 19 residues long. The CDR3 sequence: CSAGKLAPLAGSSYNEQFF. The CDR3 DNA reads as TGCAGCGCCGGAAAGCTCGCCCCTCTGGCAGGGAGCTCCTACAATGAGCAGTTCTTC.

In this sample, this clonotype turned up a few times. The chain couples TRBV6-1 to TRBJ1-5; TRBD1 agrees at 8 bases. The CDR3 runs 16 residues. Trimming removed 5 bases from V and 6 bases from J; junction bases left unmatched: 12. Germline CDR1 and CDR2: MNHNS and SASEGT. The CDR3 region is CASSQRGPGGSQPQHF. The CDR3 DNA sequence: TGTGCCAGCAGTCAAAGGGGACCAGGGGGCTCTCAGCCCCAGCATTTT.

This clonotype has at least ten counts. The chain couples TRBV6-1 to TRBJ2-5, with D maybe TRBD2 (5 bases). Trimming stripped 7 bases from V and 4 bases from J, with 25 bases between. The CDR3 has 17 amino acids. The germline V gene encodes CDR1 MNHNS and CDR2 SASEGT. CDR3 DNA sequence: TGTGCCAGCACCCCTGGGTTGGTTATAGCGTCTCGAGAGACCCAGTACTTC. Its translation: CASTPGLVIASRETQYF.

This clonotype was counted ten times or more. The rearrangement uses TRBV7-9 and TRBJ1-4, with TRBD1 identical over 8 bases. Per the germline V gene, CDR1 is SEHNR and CDR2 is FQNEAQ (reference sequence). This CDR3 has 14 residues. V trimming: 4 bases; J trimming: 7 bases; junction bases outside the gene matches: 5. For the CDR3, the DNA is TGTGCCAGCAGCTACACAGGGGGGAGTGAAAAACTGTTTTTT. Translated, it gives CASSYTGGSEKLFF.

The rearrangement joins TRBV6-6 to TRBJ1-5; tentatively, D is TRBD1 (5 bases). V lost 0 bases to trimming and J lost 5 bases, with 11 bases between them. Germline assignment: CDR1 MNHNY and CDR2 SVGAGI (reference sequence). CDR3 length: 15 residues. CDR3 nucleotide sequence: TGTGCCAGCAGTTACTCCGACAGCCTGCATCAGCCCCAGCATTTT. Its protein product is CASSYSDSLHQPQHF.

This clonotype has a count of ten or more. This chain joins TRBV12-3 or TRBV12-4 and TRBJ2-2; no firm D call. Trimming shortened V by 3 bases and J by 3 bases, and 8 bases separated the two germline ends. The CDR3 spans 14 residues. The CDR3 here is CASSFHRYTGELFF. In nucleotides, the CDR3 is TGTGCCAGCAGTTTTCACCGTTACACCGGGGAGCTGTTTTTT.

The chain joins TRBV12-3 or TRBV12-4 to TRBJ2-7; TRBD1 aligns across 7 bases. CDR3 size: 17 residues. Losses at the gene ends were 3 bases for V and 0 bases for J; bases not matched to a gene: 11. In DNA, the CDR3 is TGTGCCAGCAGTTTTCACTTTAGGGGACAGTCCTCCTACGAGCAGTACTTC. Residues: CASSFHFRGQSSYEQYF.

This clonotype came up many times. The rearrangement links TRBV15 to TRBJ2-1; the match to TRBD1 covers 7 bases. Germline values: CDR1 LNHNV, CDR2 YYDKDF (reference sequence). V lost 1 base and J lost 9; bases outside the gene matches: 6. This CDR3 spans 14 amino acids. The CDR3 coding sequence is TGTGCCACCAGCAGAGCCAAGGGGGCGGGTGAGCAGTTCTTC. It specifies CATSRAKGAGEQFF.

This clonotype was observed at least ten times. The chain couples TRBV18 to TRBJ1-2, with 7 bases lining up with TRBD1. Germline assignment: CDR1 KGHSH and CDR2 LQKENI. This CDR3 is built from 15 residues. V shed 2 bases, J shed 6 bases, and the junction held 9 bases outside the gene matches. In nucleotides, the CDR3 is TGTGCCAGCTCACCATTGACAGGGCCCATGGATGGCTACACCTTC. Its protein is CASSPLTGPMDGYTF.

The table lists this clonotype with many counts. V usage is TRBV28 and J usage is TRBJ2-7; D is perhaps TRBD2 (6 bases). In germline, CDR1 is MDHEN, CDR2 SYDVKM. V was pared by 5 bases and J by 6 bases, with 14 bases between. There are 13 residues in the CDR3. The CDR3 spells CASSLGTPGEQYF. CDR3 nucleotides: TGTGCCAGCAGTCTCGGGACTCCCGGCGAGCAGTACTTC.

This CDR3 is CASSPATGGNIQYF. CDR3 DNA sequence: TGTGCCAGCTCACCAGCGACAGGGGGCAACATTCAGTACTTC. The V gene is TRBV18, the J gene TRBJ2-4, with TRBD1 matching 10 bases. The V segment lost 2 bases and the J segment 7 bases; nucleotides outside the gene matches: 2. This CDR3 region has 14 residues. Germline CDR1 KGHSH, CDR2 LQKENI.

This clonotype has at least ten counts. The chain joins TRBV7-3 to TRBJ2-3; 7 bases fit TRBD1. Germline-derived CDR1 and CDR2 are SGHTA and FQGTGA. This CDR3 contains 14 residues. Trimming at V came to 3 bases and at J to 4 bases, leaving 4 bases not matched to a gene. The CDR3 region has the DNA TGTGCCAGCAGCTTGACAGGGCCGGCAGATACGCAGTATTTT. Amino acid sequence: CASSLTGPADTQYF.

This clonotype was counted only a few times. The V call is TRBV20-1, the J call TRBJ2-2; 16 bases fit TRBD2. After removal of 6 bases from V and 7 bases from J, the junction contained 8 bases not matched to a gene. This CDR3 spans 16 amino acids. The germline CDR1 and CDR2 sequences are DFQATT and SNEGSKA (reference sequence). The CDR3 sequence: CSALGLAGGVHGELFF. The CDR3 coding sequence is TGCAGTGCATTGGGACTAGCGGGAGGGGTTCACGGGGAGCTGTTTTTT.

This clonotype appeared many times. The chain carries TRBV6-6 and TRBJ1-2; D perhaps matches TRBD1 (6 bases). V was trimmed by 2 bases and J by 6 bases, leaving 10 bases between them. Per germline, CDR1 MNHNY and CDR2 SVGAGI (reference sequence). The CDR3 sequence is 13 residues long. The CDR3 region has the DNA TGTGCCAGCAGTTACCTGGGGGCGGATGGCTACACCTTC. Its translation: CASSYLGADGYTF.

At least ten counts were recorded for this clonotype. V is TRBV3-1 and J is TRBJ1-1; the D is unclear. The CDR3 has 15 residues. Germline V lookup: CDR1 LGHDT, CDR2 YNNKEL (reference sequence). The V end was cut by 0 bases, the J end by 1 base, with 9 bases between. CDR3 protein: CASSQDRAWNTEAFF. The CDR3 DNA reads as TGTGCCAGCAGCCAAGATCGCGCTTGGAACACTGAAGCTTTCTTT.

This clonotype has a count of ten or more. V gene TRBV10-3 combines with J gene TRBJ2-3; TRBD2 is a possible D gene (6 bases). Between the trimmed V and J ends, which lost 10 bases and 2 bases, there was a span of 13 bases. Germline V gene lookup returns CDR1 ENHRY and CDR2 SYGVKD. The CDR3 has 13 residues. The CDR3 loop reads CASGERNTDTQYF. DNA for the CDR3: TGTGCCAGCGGGGAGCGGAACACAGATACGCAGTATTTT.

CDR3 sequence (DNA): TGCAGTGCTAGAGATGTGACTAGCGGGGCTCAAGAGACCCAGTACTTC. The encoded protein is CSARDVTSGAQETQYF. This chain connects TRBV20-1 to TRBJ2-5; 11 nucleotides align to TRBD2. Losses at the gene ends were 0 bases for V and 2 bases for J; bases not matched to a gene: 5. The CDR3 is 16 amino acids. The V gene's germline CDR1 is DFQATT and CDR2 SNEGSKA (reference sequence).

The chain is built from TRBV10-3 and TRBJ2-3; 9 bases line up with TRBD1. With 5 bases clipped from V and 4 bases from J, the junction kept 7 bases outside the gene matches. CDR1 is ENHRY, CDR2 SYGVKD, per germline. CDR3 length: 15 residues. CDR3 sequence (DNA): TGTGCCATCAGTTGGGGACAGGGCGGCCCAGATACGCAGTATTTT. Translating gives CAISWGQGGPDTQYF.

V gene TRBV9 combines with J gene TRBJ2-3, with a possible D match to TRBD1 (6 bases). Trimming took off 2 bases at V and 2 bases at J, with 15 bases between the two ends. CDR1 is SGDLS, CDR2 YYNGEE, per germline. The CDR3 extends over 16 amino acids. The CDR3 sequence: CASSVQRDIYTDTQYF. The CDR3 region has the DNA TGTGCCAGCAGCGTCCAACGGGACATCTACACAGATACGCAGTATTTT.

This clonotype has just a few counts. The rearrangement links TRBV20-1 to TRBJ1-3; unclear D gene. V lost 0 bases and J lost 0, with 3 bases in between. There are 13 residues in the CDR3. Germline-derived CDR1 and CDR2 are DFQATT and SNEGSKA (reference sequence). In nucleotides, the CDR3 is TGCAGTGCTAGAGAGCTCTCTGGAAACACCATATATTTT. It translates to CSARELSGNTIYF.

This clonotype has just a few counts. The J gene is TRBJ1-2, the V gene TRBV10-3; D is possibly TRBD1 (5 bases). The germline V gene encodes CDR1 ENHRY and CDR2 SYGVKD. The CDR3 consists of 15 residues. V was pared by 4 bases and J by 4 bases, with 16 bases between. Here the CDR3 DNA reads TGTGCCATCAGTGTAGGGGACCTCGGCCGCTATGGCTACACCTTC. Its protein product is CAISVGDLGRYGYTF.

Only a few counts were recorded for this clonotype. V is TRBV4-1 and J is TRBJ1-2; D possibly corresponds to TRBD1 (6 bases). The CDR3 extends over 18 amino acids. V was pared by 2 bases and J by 5 bases, with 24 bases between. Germline loops: CDR1 MGHRA, CDR2 YSYEKL. CDR3 loop: CASSQLPLQVGGPYGYTF. The CDR3 DNA sequence: TGCGCCAGCAGCCAATTGCCCCTCCAGGTGGGGGGGCCTTATGGCTACACCTTC.

The sample holds many counts of this clonotype. As DNA, the CDR3 is TGTGCCACACATCGGACTAGCGGGGGCTACACAGATACGCAGTATTTT. This codes for CATHRTSGGYTDTQYF. V usage is TRBV2 and J usage is TRBJ2-3; 13 nucleotides match TRBD2. The CDR3 length is 16 residues. V shed 10 bases, J shed 2 bases, and the junction held 9 bases outside the gene matches. The germline gives CDR1 SNHLY, CDR2 FYNNEI.

This clonotype was seen ten or more times. J is TRBJ2-3 and V is TRBV11-3, with 7 positions matching TRBD2. The V and J ends lost 1 base and 4 bases, in that order; junction bases with no gene match: 2. CDR3 length: 14 residues. Germline V CDR1 and CDR2: SGHNT, YENEEA. In DNA form, the CDR3 reads TGTGCCAGCAGCTTAGGCGGGAGTTCAGATACGCAGTATTTT. As protein: CASSLGGSSDTQYF.